The rows below give T cell receptor beta chains drawn from one sample of a study of T cell responses to AZD1222 COVID-19 vaccine. Sequencing used immunoSEQ multiplex PCR; TCRdb keeps in-frame clones, though not all of them. The sample yields under 45,000 clones, around 80% seen once. The starting material was peripheral blood, obtained 28 days after the second AZD1222 dose. These receptors were taken from an adult who received the AZD1222 COVID-19 vaccine. CDR3s include the opening cysteine and the closing phenylalanine or tryptophan. A D gene is named only where the DNA matches it firmly. Some rows mark clone size as missing; the rest say once, few, many or name a class of expanded clone.

D gene: .; V gene: TRBV19; J gene: TRBJ2-2; clone size: .; CDR3 protein: CASSALTRNTGELFF; CDR3 DNA: TGTGCCAGTAGTGCCCTGACTAGGAACACCGGGGAGCTGTTTTTT
D gene: .; V gene: TRBV18; J gene: TRBJ1-1; clone size: .; CDR3 protein: CASSPLDSNTEAFF; CDR3 DNA: TGTGCCAGCTCACCATTAGACAGTAACACTGAAGCTTTCTTT
D gene: .; V gene: TRBV6-2/TRBV6-3; J gene: TRBJ2-7; clone size: .; CDR3 protein: CASSFSGEYEQYF; CDR3 DNA: TGTGCCAGCAGTTTCTCGGGAGAGTACGAGCAGTACTTC
D gene: .; V gene: TRBV2; J gene: TRBJ2-7; clone size: few; CDR3 protein: CASSVYRSYEQYF; CDR3 DNA: TGTGCCAGCAGTGTTTACAGGTCCTACGAGCAGTACTTC
D gene: .; V gene: TRBV5-1; J gene: TRBJ1-6; clone size: once; CDR3 protein: CASSLAFSPLHF; CDR3 DNA: TGCGCCAGCAGCTTGGCGTTCTCACCCCTCCACTTT
D gene: .; V gene: TRBV5-6; J gene: TRBJ2-5; clone size: .; CDR3 protein: CASSPHSAQETQYF; CDR3 DNA: TGTGCCAGCAGCCCACACAGCGCTCAAGAGACCCAGTACTTC
D gene: .; V gene: TRBV5-1; J gene: TRBJ1-6; clone size: .; CDR3 protein: CASSFEPFGNSPLHF; CDR3 DNA: TGCGCCAGCAGCTTTGAACCTTTTGGGAATTCACCCCTCCACTTT
D gene: .; V gene: TRBV9; J gene: TRBJ1-2; clone size: .; CDR3 protein: CASSVEGVGGYTF; CDR3 DNA: TGTGCCAGCAGCGTAGAGGGAGTTGGTGGCTACACCTTC
D gene: .; V gene: TRBV27; J gene: TRBJ1-2; clone size: .; CDR3 protein: CASGINYGYTF; CDR3 DNA: TGTGCCAGCGGTATTAACTATGGCTACACCTTC
D gene: .; V gene: TRBV30; J gene: TRBJ2-1; clone size: .; CDR3 protein: CAWSASGSYNEQFF; CDR3 DNA: TGTGCCTGGAGTGCATCTGGCAGCTACAATGAGCAGTTCTTC
D gene: .; V gene: TRBV10-2; J gene: TRBJ1-4; clone size: .; CDR3 protein: CASKLTDATNEKLFF; CDR3 DNA: TGCGCCAGCAAACTGACAGACGCAACTAATGAAAAACTGTTTTTT
D gene: .; V gene: TRBV5-4; J gene: TRBJ1-2; clone size: .; CDR3 protein: CASSLGGGQSYGYTF; CDR3 DNA: TGTGCCAGCAGCTTGGGGGGAGGACAGTCGTATGGCTACACCTTC
D gene: .; V gene: TRBV2; J gene: TRBJ2-5; clone size: .; CDR3 protein: CASRNGGVNRETQYF; CDR3 DNA: TGTGCCAGCAGGAATGGCGGGGTAAATAGGGAGACCCAGTACTTC
D gene: TRBD2; V gene: TRBV29-1; J gene: TRBJ2-3; clone size: .; CDR3 protein: CSVVGGLAGDTSTDTQYF; CDR3 DNA: TGCAGCGTTGTGGGGGGACTAGCGGGCGACACTAGCACAGATACGCAGTATTTT
D gene: .; V gene: TRBV5-1; J gene: TRBJ2-7; clone size: .; CDR3 protein: CASSLSRDQYEQYF; CDR3 DNA: TGCGCCAGCAGCTTGAGCAGGGATCAATACGAGCAGTACTTC
D gene: .; V gene: TRBV5-1; J gene: TRBJ1-2; clone size: .; CDR3 protein: CASSLDRAGDYGYTF; CDR3 DNA: TGCGCCAGCAGCTTGGACAGGGCCGGGGACTATGGCTACACCTTC
D gene: .; V gene: TRBV28; J gene: TRBJ2-5; clone size: .; CDR3 protein: CASTTPGETQYF; CDR3 DNA: TGTGCCAGCACCACCCCTGGGGAGACCCAGTACTTC
D gene: .; V gene: TRBV27; J gene: TRBJ1-2; clone size: .; CDR3 protein: CASSTAGDPNYGYTF; CDR3 DNA: TGTGCCAGCAGCACAGCAGGGGATCCAAACTATGGCTACACCTTC
D gene: .; V gene: TRBV5-8; J gene: TRBJ1-1; clone size: .; CDR3 protein: CASSPLKKNTEAFF; CDR3 DNA: TGTGCCAGCAGCCCCCTCAAGAAGAACACTGAAGCTTTCTTT
D gene: .; V gene: TRBV14; J gene: TRBJ1-2; clone size: .; CDR3 protein: CASSQDQGPLYGYTF; CDR3 DNA: TGTGCCAGCAGCCAAGATCAGGGGCCCCTCTATGGCTACACCTTC
D gene: .; V gene: TRBV5-1; J gene: TRBJ1-1; clone size: .; CDR3 protein: CASSLTVGGVGAFF; CDR3 DNA: TGCGCCAGCAGCTTGACGGTTGGCGGAGTAGGAGCTTTCTTT
D gene: .; V gene: TRBV19; J gene: TRBJ1-5; clone size: .; CDR3 protein: CASQKRPDLYSNQPQHF; CDR3 DNA: TGTGCCAGCCAAAAAAGACCCGATCTTTATAGCAATCAGCCCCAGCATTTT
D gene: TRBD1; V gene: TRBV2; J gene: TRBJ1-5; clone size: few; CDR3 protein: CASSVRDSRYSNQPQHF; CDR3 DNA: TGTGCCAGCAGTGTCCGGGACAGTCGTTATAGCAATCAGCCCCAGCATTTT
D gene: .; V gene: TRBV7-3; J gene: TRBJ2-7; clone size: .; CDR3 protein: CASSPSPGGPYEQYF; CDR3 DNA: TGTGCCAGCAGCCCCAGTCCGGGCGGCCCCTACGAGCAGTACTTC
D gene: .; V gene: TRBV2; J gene: TRBJ1-2; clone size: .; CDR3 protein: CASKNEQGPYGYTF; CDR3 DNA: TGTGCCAGCAAGAACGAGCAGGGACCCTATGGCTACACCTTC
D gene: TRBD1; V gene: TRBV3-1/TRBV3-2; J gene: TRBJ1-6; clone size: .; CDR3 protein: CASSQDLQGARNSPLHF; CDR3 DNA: TGTGCCAGCAGCCAAGATTTACAGGGGGCTCGTAATTCACCCCTCCACTTT
D gene: .; V gene: TRBV19; J gene: TRBJ2-6; clone size: .; CDR3 protein: CASGDLRSGVNSGANVLTF; CDR3 DNA: TGTGCCAGTGGGGACCTCAGATCAGGGGTAAACTCTGGGGCCAACGTCCTGACTTTC
D gene: TRBD1; V gene: TRBV19; J gene: TRBJ2-2; clone size: .; CDR3 protein: CASSTPAGTGTGELFF; CDR3 DNA: TGTGCCAGTAGTACTCCCGCTGGGACAGGGACCGGGGAGCTGTTTTTT
D gene: TRBD1; V gene: TRBV5-1; J gene: TRBJ2-2; clone size: .; CDR3 protein: CASSLVTGGPGELFF; CDR3 DNA: TGCGCCAGCAGCTTGGTGACAGGGGGACCCGGGGAGCTGTTTTTT
D gene: .; V gene: TRBV18; J gene: TRBJ2-2; clone size: .; CDR3 protein: CASSSKPGPGELFF; CDR3 DNA: TGTGCCAGCTCATCTAAGCCAGGCCCCGGGGAGCTGTTTTTT
D gene: .; V gene: TRBV6-5; J gene: TRBJ1-1; clone size: once; CDR3 protein: CASSLSGNTEAFF; CDR3 DNA: TGTGCCAGCAGCCTATCAGGGAACACTGAAGCTTTCTTT
D gene: .; V gene: TRBV18; J gene: TRBJ1-2; clone size: .; CDR3 protein: CASSPGAGQSYGYTF; CDR3 DNA: TGTGCCAGCTCACCTGGGGCAGGTCAAAGCTATGGCTACACCTTC
D gene: .; V gene: TRBV5-4; J gene: TRBJ1-2; clone size: .; CDR3 protein: CASSLPDSRGYTF; CDR3 DNA: TGTGCCAGCAGCTTGCCGGACAGTAGGGGCTACACCTTC
D gene: TRBD1; V gene: TRBV30; J gene: TRBJ2-1; clone size: .; CDR3 protein: CAWKGDRGFYEQFF; CDR3 DNA: TGTGCCTGGAAGGGGGACAGGGGTTTTTATGAGCAGTTCTTC
D gene: .; V gene: TRBV29-1; J gene: TRBJ1-3; clone size: once; CDR3 protein: CSVWESRNSGNTIYF; CDR3 DNA: TGCAGCGTGTGGGAGTCGCGGAACTCTGGAAACACCATATATTTT
D gene: .; V gene: TRBV7-3; J gene: TRBJ2-2; clone size: .; CDR3 protein: CASSLSGVNTGELFF; CDR3 DNA: TGTGCCAGCAGCTTATCGGGGGTCAACACCGGGGAGCTGTTTTTT
D gene: .; V gene: TRBV3-1/TRBV3-2; J gene: TRBJ2-5; clone size: .; CDR3 protein: CASSLLLQETQYF; CDR3 DNA: TGTGCCAGCAGCCTACTCCTCCAAGAGACCCAGTACTTC
D gene: .; V gene: TRBV19; J gene: TRBJ1-2; clone size: .; CDR3 protein: CASRVGLNYGYTF; CDR3 DNA: TGTGCCAGTAGGGTCGGACTTAACTATGGCTACACCTTC
D gene: .; V gene: TRBV7-6; J gene: TRBJ2-3; clone size: .; CDR3 protein: CASSVGTDTQYF; CDR3 DNA: TGTGCCAGCAGCGTAGGCACAGATACGCAGTATTTT
D gene: .; V gene: TRBV30; J gene: TRBJ1-1; clone size: .; CDR3 protein: CAWSVILNTEAFF; CDR3 DNA: TGTGCCTGGAGTGTAATCTTGAACACTGAAGCTTTCTTT
D gene: .; V gene: TRBV7-8; J gene: TRBJ2-7; clone size: .; CDR3 protein: CASSFNLFSYEQYF; CDR3 DNA: TGTGCCAGCAGCTTTAATCTCTTCTCCTACGAGCAGTACTTC